This T cell receptor beta chain emerged from a study of cytomegalovirus exposure and HLA in healthy donors. Study-wide results and caveats: Across donors, presence/absence analyses took sequencing depth to be roughly uniform. Data from an earlier analysis indicated that most TCR beta V segments were productive either about 87% or about 30% of the time.

This clone has just a few counts. Its antigen is unidentified. The primer mix had 60 Vbeta and 13 Jbeta primers. Sequencing used immunoSEQ multiplex PCR; TCRdb keeps in-frame clones, though not all of them. The table records roughly 180,000 clones, approximately 84% of them present only once. Germline V lookup: CDR1 SGHNT, CDR2 YYREEE (reference sequence). V lost 0 bases and J lost 4, with 11 bases in between. The CDR3 runs 16 residues. Sequenced material: PBMCs. The source is a man younger than 30 in good health and CMV-seronegative. V is TRBV5-4 and J is TRBJ2-6; D gene uncertain. CDR3 sequence reads: CASSLARGDGANVLTF. CDR3 DNA sequence: TGTGCCAGCAGCTTGGCACGTGGAGACGGGGCCAACGTCCTGACTTTC.